This T cell receptor beta chain appears in the sequencing data of a study of shared clonotypes between healthy human individuals. Measured with immunoSEQ multiplex PCR; TCRdb has only the in-frame clones, and not every one. The sample has 2,500,000 or so clones, under 95% seen once. In regard to this clone: Other DNA sequences of this sample code for an identical CDR3.

J gave up 4 bases and V 5 bases, and 8 bases lay outside the gene matches. This CDR3 is 15 amino acids long. Germline values: CDR1 SGHTA, CDR2 FQGTGA. What was sequenced was naive CD4+ T cells from PBMCs. As for subset: CD45RA+ positively selected. V and J are TRBV7-3 and TRBJ2-1; TRBD2 agrees at 7 bases. This sequence was found in a man in his late teens or twenties in good health. Some clones in this sample may be carry-over from other donors' samples. The CDR3 DNA reads TGTGCCAGCAGCCCCCTTGGGGGGGTTTACAATGAGCAGTTCTTC. Its protein product is CASSPLGGVYNEQFF.